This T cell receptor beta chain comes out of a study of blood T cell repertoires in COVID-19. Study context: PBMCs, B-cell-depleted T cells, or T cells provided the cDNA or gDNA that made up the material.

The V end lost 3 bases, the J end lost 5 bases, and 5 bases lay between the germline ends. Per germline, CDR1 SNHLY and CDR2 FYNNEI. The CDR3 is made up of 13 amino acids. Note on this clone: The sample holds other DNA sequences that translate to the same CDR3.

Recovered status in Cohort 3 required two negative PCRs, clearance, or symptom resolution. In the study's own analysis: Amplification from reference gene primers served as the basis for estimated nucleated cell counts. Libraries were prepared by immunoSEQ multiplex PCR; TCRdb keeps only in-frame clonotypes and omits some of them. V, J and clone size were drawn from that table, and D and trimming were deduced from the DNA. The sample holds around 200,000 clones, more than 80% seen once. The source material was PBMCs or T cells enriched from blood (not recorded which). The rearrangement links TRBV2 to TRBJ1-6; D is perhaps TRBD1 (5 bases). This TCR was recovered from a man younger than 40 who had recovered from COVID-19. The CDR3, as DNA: TGTGCCAGCAGTGACAGGGATAATTCACCCCTCCACTTT. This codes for CASSDRDNSPLHF.